Listed below are T cell receptor beta chains from one sample, sequenced in a study of T cell responses to AZD1222 COVID-19 vaccine. TCRdb's table, derived via immunoSEQ multiplex PCR, lists solely in-frame clones and lacks some. This sample carries about 140,000 clones, 85% to 95% of them seen once, and the ten largest clones take more than 0.8%. The sample in question was peripheral blood, obtained on day 0 of MenACWY control vaccination. These TCRs come from an adult in good health. Each CDR3 is given with its conserved first and last residue. The D gene is left open where the match is weak. Rows may omit the clone size; those that give it use once, few, many or a size class.

>TRBD1|13|TRBV20-1|TRBJ1-2|.
CSASKAGTGEGTF
TGCAGTGCTAGTAAAGCCGGGACAGGGGAAGGCACCTTC
>.|13|TRBV12-3/TRBV12-4|TRBJ2-2|.
CASSLSAPGELFF
TGTGCCAGCAGTTTATCGGCTCCCGGGGAGCTGTTTTTT
>.|15|TRBV6-1|TRBJ2-6|.
CASSEEYSGANVLTF
TGTGCCAGCAGTGAGGAGTACTCTGGGGCCAACGTCCTGACTTTC
>.|13|TRBV3-1/TRBV3-2|TRBJ2-5|.
CASSQGERGGQYF
TGTGCCAGCAGCCAAGGGGAACGTGGGGGCCAGTACTTC
>.|15|TRBV5-5|TRBJ1-2|.
CASSLAPDTNYGYTF
TGTGCCAGCAGCTTGGCGCCGGATACTAACTATGGCTACACCTTC
>TRBD1|14|TRBV2|TRBJ1-4|once
CASSGDRTREKLFF
TGTGCCAGCAGTGGGGACAGAACGAGGGAAAAACTGTTTTTT
>.|14|TRBV5-1|TRBJ1-1|.
CASSLARRPVEAFF
TGCGCCAGCAGCTTGGCAAGGAGACCGGTTGAAGCTTTCTTT
>TRBD1|12|TRBV19|TRBJ1-1|once
CASRQGGTEAFF
TGTGCCAGCAGACAGGGGGGTACTGAAGCTTTCTTT
>.|14|TRBV5-1|TRBJ2-2|once
CASRDITNTGELFF
TGCGCCAGCCGGGACATTACGAACACCGGGGAGCTGTTTTTT
>.|17|TRBV4-1|TRBJ1-5|few
CASSRSILRGPNQPQHF
TGCGCCAGCAGCCGTTCTATCCTTCGGGGCCCCAATCAGCCCCAGCATTTT
>.|13|TRBV7-7|TRBJ2-5|once
CASSLQGKETQYF
TGTGCCAGCAGCTTACAGGGGAAAGAGACCCAGTACTTC
>.|14|TRBV6-5|TRBJ1-6|once
CAREDGPMDSPLHF
TGTGCCCGCGAGGACGGACCGATGGATTCACCCCTCCACTTT
>.|14|TRBV28|TRBJ2-1|few
CASVESRAFNEQFF
TGTGCCAGCGTCGAAAGCAGGGCCTTCAATGAGCAGTTCTTC
>.|14|TRBV6-4|TRBJ1-4|.
CASSDLRTNEKLFF
TGTGCCAGCAGTGACCTTCGAACTAATGAAAAACTGTTTTTT
>.|15|TRBV6-5|TRBJ2-7|.
CASSTSNRRFYEQYF
TGTGCCAGCAGTACAAGTAACAGGAGATTCTACGAGCAGTACTTC
>.|11|TRBV5-4|TRBJ2-5|.
CASSTRGTQYF
TGTGCCAGCAGCACCAGGGGGACCCAGTACTTC
>.|13|TRBV12-3/TRBV12-4|TRBJ1-2|.
CASSLQGAYGYTF
TGTGCCAGCAGTCTCCAGGGTGCCTATGGCTACACCTTC
>.|14|TRBV5-4|TRBJ1-1|.
CASSLNGPNTEAFF
TGTGCCAGCAGCCTCAACGGTCCGAACACTGAAGCTTTCTTT
>.|17|TRBV24-1|TRBJ1-4|once
CATSEHHPGEDGEKLFF
TGTGCCACCAGTGAGCATCATCCAGGGGAGGATGGTGAAAAACTGTTTTTT
>.|15|TRBV19|TRBJ1-1|.
CASSRRVGTNTEAFF
TGTGCCAGTAGTAGACGGGTAGGGACGAACACTGAAGCTTTCTTT
>.|14|TRBV4-1|TRBJ1-1|.
CASSREGLGTEAFF
TGCGCCAGCAGCCGCGAGGGGTTGGGCACTGAAGCTTTCTTT
>.|14|TRBV6-5|TRBJ1-1|once
CASSYSTANTEAFF
TGTGCCAGCAGTTACTCTACAGCGAACACTGAAGCTTTCTTT
>TRBD2|14|TRBV5-1|TRBJ2-5|.
CASSLGTNLETQYF
TGCGCCAGCAGCCTAGGGACTAATCTAGAGACCCAGTACTTC
>TRBD2|15|TRBV2|TRBJ2-3|.
CASMASGGDTDTQYF
TGTGCCAGCATGGCTAGCGGGGGAGACACAGATACGCAGTATTTT
>TRBD2|15|TRBV4-1|TRBJ2-7|.
CASSSRLAEAYEQYF
TGCGCCAGCAGCTCACGACTAGCGGAAGCCTACGAGCAGTACTTC
>TRBD1|16|TRBV12-5|TRBJ1-2|.
CASGLARDRDNYGYTF
TGTGCTAGTGGTTTGGCCCGGGACAGGGATAACTATGGCTACACCTTC
>TRBD1|14|TRBV6-2/TRBV6-3|TRBJ2-1|.
CASSYTRQGGEQFF
TGTGCCAGCAGTTACACTCGACAGGGTGGTGAGCAGTTCTTC
>.|13|TRBV2|TRBJ2-1|.
CASSGTTRGEQFF
TGTGCCAGCAGTGGAACCACAAGGGGTGAGCAGTTCTTC
>.|15|TRBV7-2|TRBJ1-3|.
CASRSTVNSGNTIYF
TGTGCCAGCAGATCGACAGTCAACTCTGGAAACACCATATATTTT
>.|13|TRBV6-2/TRBV6-3|TRBJ1-2|.
CASSRQENYGYTF
TGTGCCAGCAGCAGACAGGAGAACTATGGCTACACCTTC
>.|14|TRBV28|TRBJ1-4|.
CASLEAGVHEKLFF
TGTGCCAGCTTGGAGGCGGGGGTCCACGAAAAACTGTTTTTT
>.|16|TRBV4-2|TRBJ1-3|.
CATSRADGLSGNTIYF
TGTGCCACCAGTCGGGCTGACGGTCTTTCGGGAAACACCATATATTTT
>.|14|TRBV3-1/TRBV3-2|TRBJ1-1|.
CASSQATAGTEAFF
TGTGCCAGCAGCCAAGCCACCGCGGGGACTGAAGCTTTCTTT
>TRBD1|14|TRBV7-9|TRBJ1-1|.
CASSITGGRAEAFF
TGTGCCAGCAGCATAACAGGGGGACGGGCTGAAGCTTTCTTT
>.|16|TRBV19|TRBJ2-3|.
CASNNARQAAGYTQYF
TGTGCCAGTAATAATGCACGACAGGCGGCAGGGTATACGCAGTATTTT
>TRBD2|15|TRBV7-8|TRBJ2-3|.
CASSLQRGSTDTQYF
TGTGCCAGCAGCTTGCAGCGGGGGAGCACAGATACGCAGTATTTT
>.|14|TRBV7-3|TRBJ2-3|.
CASSLNPGLDTQYF
TGTGCCAGCAGCTTAAACCCGGGGTTGGATACGCAGTATTTT